This section outlines one T cell receptor beta chain sequence together with its context. With 2 bases clipped from V and 1 base from J, the junction kept 5 bases outside the gene matches. The CDR3 runs 17 residues. CDR1 and CDR2 (germline): KGHDR, SFDVKD. This sample is part of a study of blood T cell repertoires in COVID-19. Overall study context: The samples span acute and convalescent COVID-19 from the United States, Italy and Spain. T cells, B-cell-depleted T cells, or PBMCs supplied cDNA or gDNA.

As processed by the authors: By means of reference gene primer amplification, nucleated cell counts were estimated. Some clones are missing from TCRdb's copy, which holds only in-frame ones; the method was immunoSEQ multiplex PCR. V, J and clone size are taken as reported in that table, and D and trimming were inferred from the DNA itself. The sample records about 150,000 clones, around 83% being singletons. Material: peripheral blood. V is TRBV24-1 and J is TRBJ1-5; TRBD1 matches 9 bases. This receptor was taken from a woman aged 50 to 60 with acute or convalescent COVID-19. CDR3 in DNA: TGTGCCACCAGTGATTCCACAGGGGGCAGGAGCAATCAGCCCCAGCATTTT. Encoded protein: CATSDSTGGRSNQPQHF.